This record covers a single T cell receptor beta chain. This clone has only one observation. Its antigen target is currently unknown. No base quality information exists; no much larger clone differs at one position. Germline trimming amounts to 5 bases on V and 7 bases on J, with 8 as the count of junction bases outside the gene matches. Reading from cysteine to phenylalanine, the CDR3 counts 14 amino acids. The retained sequence is limited to the CDR3, 42 bases, with the frame set at the first base. CDR1 and CDR2 are drawn from the germline V gene: SGHVS, FNYEAQ. The sample is drawn from a study of blood T cell repertoires in COVID-19 (dated by TCRdb to 2020 to 2022). A note on the overall study: Collaborator samples came from the United States, Italy and Spain and covered acute and convalescent phases of COVID-19. The prospective study material was composed of cDNA or gDNA derived from T cells, B-cell-depleted T cells, or PBMCs. The dataset comprised deeply sampled blood TCRbeta repertoires from subjects exposed to, actively infected with, or recovered from COVID-19. The repertoires were released in a freely available public database intended as a resource for research on the immune response to SARS-CoV-2. The samples were drawn from the first 160 participants of the ongoing ImmuneRACE study and from some 1,300 subjects provided by 6 global collaborators. Nearly every sample came with metadata listing a de-identified subject ID, COVID-19 status, age in years and sex. Where available, HLA class I and class II types were taken from metadata supplied by the sample provider and were not determined by assay-based typing. What the work shows at the level of the full study, not this receptor alone: The amount of clinical and demographic metadata varied by source and participant and was provided uncurated.

In the prospective study, participants were 18 to 89 years old, resided in approximately 22 geographic areas of the United States, and were enrolled through a virtual design. To assign participants to cohorts, the prospective study relied on clinical history that participants themselves reported in a screening survey and a study questionnaire. In the prospective study, mobile phlebotomists collected whole blood, serum and a nasopharyngeal or oropharyngeal swab from each participant. Over a 2-month period, participants in the prospective study had the option of providing additional blood draws and questionnaires. Before DNA extraction, blood samples from the prospective study were shipped at room temperature or frozen. TCRbeta CDR3 regions were amplified from genomic DNA using the immunoSEQ Assay, a bias-controlled multiplex PCR. The study's processing was this. The number of nucleated cells in each sample was estimated by amplification of reference gene primers within the assay. To quantify the absolute abundance of each unique TCRbeta CDR3 rearrangement, sequence reads were collapsed and filtered. For each sample, productive Simpson clonality was calculated as the square root of Simpson's diversity index across productive rearrangements. TCRdb took over this immuneACCESS table, retaining in-frame rearrangements with V and J assigned. Such tables are incomplete; in checked studies, under half of the missing clones stem from an unresolved V gene, and the remainder is unexplained. D and trimming come from the DNA, and the V and J calls and clone size come from that table. The sample includes roughly 230,000 clones, with 85% to 90% observed a single time. 3% to 4% of the sample rests with the top ten.

This chain is built from TRBV7-6 and TRBJ2-1, and 7 bases in between align with TRBD1. This clonotype was obtained from a woman under 40 with acute COVID-19. Sequencing input: PBMCs or T cells enriched from blood (not recorded which). The DNA sequence is given as TGTGCCAGCAGCAACACAGGGACAGCTAATGAGCAGTTCTTC. It encodes CASSNTGTANEQFF.